This TCR beta chain derives from a study of beta chain features in type 1 diabetes. The study reverse transcribed the entire isolated RNA, so it sequenced expressed TCRB transcripts. The assay was immunoSEQ multiplex PCR, and TCRdb's table has in-frame clones only and misses some. The sample lists 200,000 to 250,000 clones, around 9.9% seen once, with 1% to 1.5% in the top ten. From germline, CDR1 is SQVTM and CDR2 ANQGSEA. The CDR3 sequence is 14 residues long. The chain employs TRBV29-1 and TRBJ2-5; D ambiguous. The J call could be wrong; TRBJ2-7 is a better fit for the DNA end. The material sequenced was central memory CD4+ T cells from blood. This receptor was identified in a man aged 18 to 35 in good health. The CDR3 reads CSASDGLNPYEQYF. CDR3 in DNA: TGCAGCGCCTCGGACGGGCTTAACCCCTACGAGCAGTACTTC.